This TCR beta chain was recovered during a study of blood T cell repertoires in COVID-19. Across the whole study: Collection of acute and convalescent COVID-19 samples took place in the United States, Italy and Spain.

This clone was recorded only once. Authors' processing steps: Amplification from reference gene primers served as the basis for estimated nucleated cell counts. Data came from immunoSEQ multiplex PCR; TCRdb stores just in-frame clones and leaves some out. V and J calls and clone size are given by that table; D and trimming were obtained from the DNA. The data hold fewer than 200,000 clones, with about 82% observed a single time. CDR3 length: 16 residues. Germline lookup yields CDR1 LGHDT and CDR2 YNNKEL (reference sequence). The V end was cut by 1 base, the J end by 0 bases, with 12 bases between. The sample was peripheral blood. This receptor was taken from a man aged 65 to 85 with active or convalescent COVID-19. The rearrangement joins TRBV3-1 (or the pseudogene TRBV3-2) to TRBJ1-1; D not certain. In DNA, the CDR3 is TGTGCCAGCAGCCAAGTTCAGGCCCGGATGAACACTGAAGCTTTCTTT. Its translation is CASSQVQARMNTEAFF.